The rows below give T cell receptor beta chains drawn from one sample of a study of T cell repertoires in aging, cancer and after chemotherapy. TCRdb re-derived calls from the multiplex PCR reads in MiXCR, one entry per CDR3 protein. The sample holds about 9,400 distinct CDR3 sequences, approximately 40% seen once. The sequenced material came from blood. Every receptor here comes from a human donor in good health. CDR3s include the opening cysteine and the closing phenylalanine or tryptophan. D genes are given only for firm matches. Not all rows give a size; the values are once, few, many and, for expanded clones, a class.

size,J,D,V,CDR3,DNA
few,TRBJ2-3,TRBD2,TRBV27,CASSFWGNSGGRITSTDTQYF,TGTGCCAGCAGTTTTTGGGGGAATAGCGGGGGGCGAATAACTAGCACAGATACGCAGTATTTT
-,TRBJ1-5,-,TRBV18,CASSPGTARGQPQHF,TGTGCCAGCTCACCCGGGACTGCCCGCGGTCAGCCCCAGCATTTT
few,TRBJ2-2,-,TRBV19,CASSIGPGTAGELFF,TGTGCCAGTAGTATAGGGCCAGGGACGGCCGGGGAGCTGTTTTTT
few,TRBJ2-1,TRBD2,TRBV5-4,CASSLSGGRSYEQFF,TGTGCCAGCAGCTTGTCCGGCGGGAGAAGCTATGAGCAGTTCTTC
-,TRBJ2-7,TRBD1,TRBV30,CAIRQGFKSYEQYF,TGTGCCATAAGACAGGGTTTCAAGTCCTACGAGCAGTACTTC
few,TRBJ1-6,TRBD1,TRBV10-3,CAISGGAGTGDSPLHF,TGTGCCATCAGTGGGGGCGCCGGGACAGGGGATTCACCCCTCCACTTT
-,TRBJ1-6,-,TRBV6-2/TRBV6-3,CASSQPLVSSPLHF,TGTGCCAGCAGCCAACCCCTTGTCTCTTCACCCCTCCACTTT
-,TRBJ1-2,-,TRBV12-3/TRBV12-4,CASRLTGLLYGYTF,TGTGCCAGCAGACTAACAGGGTTACTCTATGGCTACACCTTC
-,TRBJ2-1,TRBD1,TRBV27,CASSTGGLPEQFF,TGTGCCAGCAGTACAGGGGGCCTTCCTGAGCAGTTCTTC
few,TRBJ2-7,TRBD2,TRBV18,CASSPQKREGLEQYF,TGTGCCAGCTCACCCCAAAAGCGGGAGGGTCTCGAGCAGTACTTC
few,TRBJ2-5,-,TRBV6-5,CASSYSELQETQYF,TGTGCCAGCAGTTACTCGGAACTCCAAGAGACCCAGTACTTC
once,TRBJ2-7,-,TRBV11-3,CASRLRVPGEQYF,TGTGCCAGCAGATTAAGGGTCCCCGGCGAGCAGTACTTC
few,TRBJ2-7,-,TRBV19,CASSLAAGSLYEQYF,TGTGCCAGCAGTTTAGCGGCGGGATCCCTCTACGAGCAGTACTTC
-,TRBJ2-1,TRBD1,TRBV11-2,CASSSLRDRGSNEQFF,TGTGCCAGCAGCTCCCTCCGGGACAGGGGATCGAATGAGCAGTTCTTC
-,TRBJ1-5,-,TRBV7-2,CASSLLNQPQHF,TGTGCCAGCAGCTTACTCAATCAGCCCCAGCATTTT
few,TRBJ2-1,-,TRBV12-3/TRBV12-4,CASRLAGRTSSYNEQFF,TGTGCCAGCAGGCTAGCTGGGCGGACGAGCTCCTACAATGAGCAGTTCTTC
-,TRBJ2-1,-,TRBV19,CASTARRGEQFF,TGTGCCAGTACCGCGCGCCGTGGTGAGCAGTTCTTC
-,TRBJ2-2,TRBD2,TRBV5-6,CASSKRGGGSTGELFF,TGTGCCAGCAGCAAGCGGGGCGGGGGGAGCACCGGGGAGCTGTTTTTT
medium-sized,TRBJ2-7,-,TRBV29-1,CSVGPRDSTYEQYF,TGCAGCGTGGGCCCTAGGGACTCCACCTACGAGCAGTACTTC
medium-sized,TRBJ2-6,TRBD1,TRBV6-5,CASSTTGQGAAGANVLTF,TGTGCCAGCAGTACGACGGGACAGGGGGCCGCTGGGGCCAACGTCCTGACTTTC
medium-sized,TRBJ2-2,-,TRBV29-1,CSVVSRGWRGGRRSTGELFF,TGCAGCGTTGTGAGTCGGGGCTGGAGGGGGGGGAGACGAAGCACCGGGGAGCTGTTTTTT
-,TRBJ1-1,-,TRBV5-6,CASSPGRVNTEAFF,TGTGCCAGCAGCCCGGGACGGGTGAACACTGAAGCTTTCTTT
-,TRBJ2-2,-,TRBV13,CASSSRPGRNTGELVF,TGTGCCAGCAGCTCTCGGCCCGGAAGGAACACCGGGGAGCTGGTTTTT
few,TRBJ2-5,-,TRBV7-6,CASSFTDTPQETQYF,TGTGCCAGCAGCTTTACAGATACTCCCCAAGAGACCCAGTACTTC
-,TRBJ2-7,-,TRBV6-5,CASSYHGSSYEQYF,TGTGCCAGCAGTTACCACGGCAGCTCCTACGAGCAGTACTTC
-,TRBJ2-5,-,TRBV5-6,CASSEGPLQETQYF,TGCGCCAGCAGTGAGGGACCGCTCCAAGAGACCCAGTACTTC
-,TRBJ1-1,-,TRBV6-1,CDSPRNVNTEAFF,TGTGACAGCCCCAGGAACGTAAACACTGAAGCTTTCTTT
-,TRBJ1-2,-,TRBV12-3/TRBV12-4,CASHHIGRGSGYTF,TGTGCCAGCCACCATATAGGCAGGGGAAGTGGCTACACCTTC
-,TRBJ1-1,-,TRBV20-1,CSARVLQGFPEAFF,TGCAGTGCTAGAGTTCTCCAGGGATTTCCTGAAGCTTTCTTT
-,TRBJ2-1,-,TRBV11-3,CASSLGLRGRSVSYNEQFF,TGTGCCAGCAGCTTAGGCCTTCGGGGCAGGTCCGTCTCCTACAATGAGCAGTTCTTC
few,TRBJ2-4,-,TRBV29-1,CSVEDRGQNIQYF,TGCAGCGTTGAAGACAGGGGCCAAAACATTCAGTACTTC
-,TRBJ1-6,-,TRBV30,CAWLVSGANSPLHF,TGTGCCTGGTTGGTTTCAGGGGCTAATTCACCCCTCCACTTT
-,TRBJ2-3,-,TRBV6-5,CASSPKVWREVPEDTQYF,TGTGCCAGCAGTCCGAAGGTGTGGAGGGAGGTTCCAGAAGATACGCAGTATTTT
few,TRBJ1-1,-,TRBV6-6,CASSRGEDTEAFF,TGTGCCAGCAGCCGAGGGGAGGACACTGAAGCTTTCTTT
-,TRBJ1-1,-,TRBV6-1,CASSYQGGGTEAFF,TGTGCCAGCAGCTACCAGGGAGGGGGTACTGAAGCTTTCTTT
few,TRBJ2-2,-,TRBV19,CASQGGFLAARGELFF,TGTGCCTCCCAGGGGGGTTTCCTAGCGGCCCGCGGGGAGCTGTTTTTT
-,TRBJ2-7,-,TRBV15,CATRPKGGTLYEQYF,TGTGCCACCAGACCAAAGGGGGGGACTCTCTACGAGCAGTACTTC
few,TRBJ2-1,TRBD2,TRBV5-6,CASSPRAGGPNEQFF,TGTGCCAGCAGCCCCCGAGCGGGAGGGCCTAATGAGCAGTTCTTC
-,TRBJ2-7,TRBD2,TRBV6-4,CASKGGPRNEQYF,TGTGCCAGCAAGGGAGGGCCGAGGAACGAGCAGTACTTC
-,TRBJ2-1,-,TRBV19,CASSLGPHNEQFF,TGTGCCAGTAGCCTGGGGCCCCACAATGAGCAGTTCTTC
-,TRBJ1-4,-,TRBV6-6,CASSYLGVSEKLFF,TGTGCCAGCAGTTACCTCGGAGTTTCCGAAAAACTGTTTTTT
-,TRBJ2-7,-,TRBV6-1,CASSEARLRAGRYYEQYF,TGTGCCAGCAGTGAAGCGAGGCTCAGGGCAGGGAGGTACTACGAGCAGTACTTC
-,TRBJ2-3,TRBD1,TRBV15,CATSRYGQVTNRQYF,TGTGCCACCAGCAGATACGGACAGGTTACGAATAGGCAGTATTTT
-,TRBJ2-1,-,TRBV13,CASSLDRLYNEQFF,TGTGCCAGCAGCTTAGACAGGCTCTACAATGAGCAGTTCTTC
-,TRBJ2-1,TRBD2,TRBV6-5,CASTRGLAELNEQFF,TGTGCCAGCACCCGAGGACTAGCGGAACTCAATGAGCAGTTCTTC
-,TRBJ2-5,TRBD2,TRBV6-5,CASSPGVWGGGQETQYF,TGTGCCAGCAGTCCCGGGGTTTGGGGGGGAGGGCAAGAGACCCAGTACTTC
-,TRBJ2-5,TRBD1,TRBV10-3,CAISIGQGETQYF,TGTGCCATCAGTATCGGACAGGGAGAGACCCAGTACTTC
few,TRBJ2-7,-,TRBV27,CASSLVTRWEQYF,TGTGCCAGCAGTTTAGTAACACGCTGGGAGCAGTACTTC
-,TRBJ2-7,TRBD1,TRBV27,CASSPLGTGENYEQYF,TGTGCCAGCAGTCCGCTTGGGACAGGGGAGAACTACGAGCAGTACTTC
few,TRBJ2-5,-,TRBV15,CATSYRMGDRETQYF,TGTGCCACCAGCTACCGAATGGGGGACCGAGAGACCCAGTACTTC